Sequencing of this T cell receptor beta chain was carried out in a study of T cell responses to AZD1222 COVID-19 vaccine. Study outcomes and limitations: Vaccine-associated CD4 TCRs ranged over spike, dominating at 160-218 and 743-854.

TCRdb's table, derived via immunoSEQ multiplex PCR, lists solely in-frame clones and lacks some. The data contain approximately 130,000 clones, about 89% of them singletons. The CDR3 is 11 amino acids. In germline, CDR1 is SQVTM, CDR2 ANQGSEA. Trimming took off 8 bases at V and 0 bases at J, with 5 bases between the two ends. In regard to this clone: Antigen: not known.

Sequenced here: peripheral blood, sampled on day 0 of MenACWY control vaccination. The TCR originated in an adult in good health. This chain joins TRBV29-1 and TRBJ2-1; D is undetermined. As DNA, the CDR3 is TGCAGCCCCCGCTCCTACAATGAGCAGTTCTTC. Amino acids: CSPRSYNEQFF.